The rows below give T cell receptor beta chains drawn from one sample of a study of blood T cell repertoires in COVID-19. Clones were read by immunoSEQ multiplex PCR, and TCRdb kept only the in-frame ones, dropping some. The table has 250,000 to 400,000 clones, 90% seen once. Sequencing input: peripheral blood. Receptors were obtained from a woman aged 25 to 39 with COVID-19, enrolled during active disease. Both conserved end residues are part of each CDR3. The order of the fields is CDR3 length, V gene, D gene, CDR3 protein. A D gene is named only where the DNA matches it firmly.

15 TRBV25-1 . CASSEFRGSQETQYF
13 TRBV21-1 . CASRTGEAGELFF
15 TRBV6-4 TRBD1 CASSIGDRVLNEQFF
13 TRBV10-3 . CAISQGRGDEQYF
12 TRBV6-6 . CASRPTEREQFF
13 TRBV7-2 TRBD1 CASSSGQGYGYTF
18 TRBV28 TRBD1 CASSSAGTGAPMNTEAFF
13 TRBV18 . CASSPILRTEAFF
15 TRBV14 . CASSQAGTFNYGYTF
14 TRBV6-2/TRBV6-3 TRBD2 CASSGLAATDTQYF
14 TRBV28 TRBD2 CASSPVAGPYEQYF
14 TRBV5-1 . CASSLAGIYDIQYF
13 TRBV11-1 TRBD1 CASSLHRGSGAFF